These T cell receptor beta chains were read from a single sample in a study of cytomegalovirus exposure and HLA in healthy donors. The repertoire was sequenced with immunoSEQ multiplex PCR; TCRdb's copy has only in-frame clones and lacks some. The sample has around 140,000 clones; more than 9.5% are singletons. The specimen sequenced was PBMCs. The origin of the receptors is a man between 50 and 59 years old in good health and CMV-seronegative. The CDR3 runs from the conserved cysteine through the conserved F or W. A D gene is named only where the DNA matches it firmly. The size field is filled for only some rows; it gives once, few, many or a size class.

cdr3_nt cdr3_aa j_call clone_size d_call v_call
TGTGCCAGTAGCCGCCGGGACAGGGGCCCCAATCGACCCCAGCATTTT CASSRRDRGPNRPQHF TRBJ1-5 - TRBD1 TRBV19
TGTGCCAGCAGTGAAGAAAACAGGGGTTCGAGGGGCTACACCTTC CASSEENRGSRGYTF TRBJ1-2 - TRBD1 TRBV2
TGTGCCAGCGGGGACCCGGGACTAGCGGAAGATTTCAGGTTCTTC CASGDPGLAEDFRFF TRBJ2-1 few TRBD2 TRBV28
TGTGCCAGCAGTGACCCCGGGAACAACTATGGCTACACCTTC CASSDPGNNYGYTF TRBJ1-2 few - TRBV25-1
TGCAGCGTTGGATCGGGGGGCGGCAATCAGCCCCAGCATTTT CSVGSGGGNQPQHF TRBJ1-5 - - TRBV29-1
TGTGCCAGCATGAGGACTAGCGCCGCCAGCGAGCAGTTCTTC CASMRTSAASEQFF TRBJ2-1 many TRBD2 TRBV6-1
TGTGCCAGCAGTGCGCAACAGGGTTATGCCTACGAGCAGTACTTC CASSAQQGYAYEQYF TRBJ2-7 few - TRBV6-1
TGCAGCGTTGAGAGGACAGGGGGCACTGAAGCTTTCTTT CSVERTGGTEAFF TRBJ1-1 few TRBD1 TRBV29-1
TGTGCCAGCAGCGTAGATGCGGCCTTGAGCACCGGGGAGCTGTTTTTT CASSVDAALSTGELFF TRBJ2-2 - - TRBV9
TGCGCCAGCAGCCAAGTCTCTTCTACATGGAGTGAAAAACTGTTTTTT CASSQVSSTWSEKLFF TRBJ1-4 few - TRBV4-3
TGTGCCAGACCCGACAGGGGTGGGGATAATTCACCCCTCCACTTT CARPDRGGDNSPLHF TRBJ1-6 few TRBD1 TRBV2
TGTGCCAGCAGGACAGGGGAAATAGAGGGCAATCAGCCCCAGCATTTT CASRTGEIEGNQPQHF TRBJ1-5 - TRBD1 TRBV28
TGTGCCAGCAGCTTAGGGGGCCTCTACGAGCAGTACTTC CASSLGGLYEQYF TRBJ2-7 few - TRBV7-9
TGTGCCAGCATCGACAGGGAAGGCACAGATACGCAGTATTTT CASIDREGTDTQYF TRBJ2-3 - TRBD1 TRBV7-9
TGTGCCAGCAGACGGGGGGCTGGGATAGATACGCAGTATTTT CASRRGAGIDTQYF TRBJ2-3 few - TRBV9
TGTGCCAGCAGTCTTTTTGAGGGCTCTAACTATGGCTACACCTTC CASSLFEGSNYGYTF TRBJ1-2 few - TRBV6-5
TGTGCCAGCAGCCCCGGGACAGGGTTATACAATGAGCAGTTCTTC CASSPGTGLYNEQFF TRBJ2-1 few TRBD1 TRBV7-3
TGTGCCAGCAGCCTCATAGCCCGTTATTCGAACACCGGGGAGCTGTTTTTT CASSLIARYSNTGELFF TRBJ2-2 few - TRBV7-9
TGCGCCAGCAGTGAAGCAGGGAAAGGGGACACTGAAGCTTTCTTT CASSEAGKGDTEAFF TRBJ1-1 - - TRBV10-1
TGTGCCAGTAGTAGGGACAGGGAAGCAGTCGGGGAGCTGTTTTTT CASSRDREAVGELFF TRBJ2-2 - TRBD1 TRBV19
TGTGCCAGCAGTCGGGACAGGGGGGGCACAGATACGCAGTATTTT CASSRDRGGTDTQYF TRBJ2-3 few TRBD1 TRBV7-7
TGCGCCAGCAGCGACCCGGGACAGCCAACAACTAATGAAAAACTGTTTTTT CASSDPGQPTTNEKLFF TRBJ1-4 few TRBD1 TRBV5-1
TGTGCCTGGAGTGAGGGGAGGAGCAATCAGCCCCAGCATTTT CAWSEGRSNQPQHF TRBJ1-5 - - TRBV30
TGTGCCAGCAGCCCGCGACTAGCGGGAGTGCCAGAGACCCAGTACTTC CASSPRLAGVPETQYF TRBJ2-5 - TRBD2 TRBV13
TGCAGTGCTACCTCGGGTATTGGCTACACCTTC CSATSGIGYTF TRBJ1-2 - - TRBV20-1
TGTGCCAGTAGTACCGCCGGGGTTAGGACAGATACGCAGTATTTT CASSTAGVRTDTQYF TRBJ2-3 - - TRBV19
TGCGCCAGTCAAGGGACAGGGACCACCTACAATGAGCAGTTCTTC CASQGTGTTYNEQFF TRBJ2-1 - TRBD1 TRBV5-1
TGTGCCAGCAGTTTAGGACTCAGCACAGATACGCAGTATTTT CASSLGLSTDTQYF TRBJ2-3 few - TRBV27
TGTGCCAGCAGCTTGGCCATGATGGCAGGGGGCTGGACCGGGGAGCTGTTTTTT CASSLAMMAGGWTGELFF TRBJ2-2 - TRBD1 TRBV5-5
TGTGCCAGCAGTCACGGGACAGGGGAAGCAGGAAACACCATATATTTT CASSHGTGEAGNTIYF TRBJ1-3 - TRBD1 TRBV28
TGCGCCAGCAGCCCGTACTCGGGGGGCCCCACAGATACGCAGTATTTT CASSPYSGGPTDTQYF TRBJ2-3 - - TRBV5-1
TGCAGTGCTAGAATCGGGGGCTACACCTTC CSARIGGYTF TRBJ1-2 - - TRBV20-1
TGTGCCAGCAGTGACACCGGGACAGGGCACGAGCAGTACTTC CASSDTGTGHEQYF TRBJ2-7 - TRBD1 TRBV6-6
TGTGCCAGCAGCTTGGCTTCCTCTAGCAATCAGCCCCAGCATTTT CASSLASSSNQPQHF TRBJ1-5 - - TRBV5-6
TGTGCCAGCAGCTCGGGGTGGGGACCCCTCCACTTT CASSSGWGPLHF TRBJ1-6 few - TRBV5-6
TGTGCCAGCAGTTACCTACAGGGATCTGGAAACACCATATATTTT CASSYLQGSGNTIYF TRBJ1-3 few - TRBV6-5
TGCGCCAGCAGCTTGGCGGGAAACACCGGGGAGCTGTTTTTT CASSLAGNTGELFF TRBJ2-2 - - TRBV5-1
TGTGCCAGTAGTTCAGATCCGGGATATTTCCCGGGCACTGAAGCTTTCTTT CASSSDPGYFPGTEAFF TRBJ1-1 - - TRBV19
TGTGCTAGTGGTCCACTAGCGGGAGGGGGTTTGGATGAGCAGTTCTTC CASGPLAGGGLDEQFF TRBJ2-1 - TRBD2 TRBV12-5
TGTGCCAGCAGCCCAGGGGGTTACGAGCAGTACTTC CASSPGGYEQYF TRBJ2-7 - TRBD1 TRBV11-3
TGTGCCAGCAGCGTAAATCCGAGGAGGGTCGGGGTTCAAGAGACCCAGTACTTC CASSVNPRRVGVQETQYF TRBJ2-5 few - TRBV9
TGTGCCAGCAGTGGAGGGAGAGGTAATTCACCCCTCCACTTT CASSGGRGNSPLHF TRBJ1-6 - - TRBV6-1
TGCGCCAGCAGCTCCACTACAGGATTCATGAACACTGAAGCTTTCTTT CASSSTTGFMNTEAFF TRBJ1-1 few - TRBV5-1
TGTGCCTGGAGTCTGGCAGGGCGTCCCGTGGGCGAGCAGTACTTC CAWSLAGRPVGEQYF TRBJ2-7 few - TRBV30
TGTGCCAGCAGCTGGGGACAAAGCACAGATACGCAGTATTTT CASSWGQSTDTQYF TRBJ2-3 - - TRBV7-2